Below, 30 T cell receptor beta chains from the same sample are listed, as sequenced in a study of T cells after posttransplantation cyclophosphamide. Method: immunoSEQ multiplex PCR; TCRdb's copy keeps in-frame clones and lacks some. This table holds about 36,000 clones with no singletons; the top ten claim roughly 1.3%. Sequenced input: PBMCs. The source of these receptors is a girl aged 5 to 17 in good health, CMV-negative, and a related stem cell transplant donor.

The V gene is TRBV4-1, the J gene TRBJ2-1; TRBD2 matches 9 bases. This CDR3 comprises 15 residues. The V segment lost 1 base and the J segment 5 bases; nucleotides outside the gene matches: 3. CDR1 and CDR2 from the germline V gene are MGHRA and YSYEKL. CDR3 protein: CASSQVLAGDNEQFF. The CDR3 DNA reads TGCGCCAGCAGCCAAGTTTTAGCGGGGGACAATGAGCAGTTCTTC.

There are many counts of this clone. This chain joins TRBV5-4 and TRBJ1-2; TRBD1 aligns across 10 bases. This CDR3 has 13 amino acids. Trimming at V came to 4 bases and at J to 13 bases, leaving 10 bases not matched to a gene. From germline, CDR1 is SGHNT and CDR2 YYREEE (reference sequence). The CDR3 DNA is TGTGCCAGCAGCCGCCGGGACAGGGGAAGGGGCACCTTC. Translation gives CASSRRDRGRGTF.

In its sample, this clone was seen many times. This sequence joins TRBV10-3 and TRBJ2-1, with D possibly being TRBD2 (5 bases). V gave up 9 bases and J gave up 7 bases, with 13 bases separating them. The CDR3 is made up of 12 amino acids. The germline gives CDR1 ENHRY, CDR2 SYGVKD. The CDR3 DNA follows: TGTGCCATTTGGGGAGAAGGAAATGAGCAGTTCTTC. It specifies CAIWGEGNEQFF.

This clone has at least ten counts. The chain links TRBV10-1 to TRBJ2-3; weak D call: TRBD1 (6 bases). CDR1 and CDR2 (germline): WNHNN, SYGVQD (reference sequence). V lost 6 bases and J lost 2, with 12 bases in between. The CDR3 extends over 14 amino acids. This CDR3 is CASRGHTHTDTQYF. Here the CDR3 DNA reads TGCGCCAGCAGGGGACACACACACACAGATACGCAGTATTTT.

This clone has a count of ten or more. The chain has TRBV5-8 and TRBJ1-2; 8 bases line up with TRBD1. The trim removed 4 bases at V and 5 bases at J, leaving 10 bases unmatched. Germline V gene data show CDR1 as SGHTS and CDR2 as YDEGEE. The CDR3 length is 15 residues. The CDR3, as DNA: TGTGCCAGCAGCAACGCGCAGGGGGCGAGGTATGGCTACACCTTC. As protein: CASSNAQGARYGYTF.

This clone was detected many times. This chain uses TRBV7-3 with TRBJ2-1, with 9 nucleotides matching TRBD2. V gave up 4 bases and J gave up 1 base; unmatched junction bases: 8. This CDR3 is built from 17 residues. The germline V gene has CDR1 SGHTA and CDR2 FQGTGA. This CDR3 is CASSSGPSGRSYNEQFF. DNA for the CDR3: TGTGCCAGCAGCTCGGGGCCCAGCGGGAGGTCCTACAATGAGCAGTTCTTC.

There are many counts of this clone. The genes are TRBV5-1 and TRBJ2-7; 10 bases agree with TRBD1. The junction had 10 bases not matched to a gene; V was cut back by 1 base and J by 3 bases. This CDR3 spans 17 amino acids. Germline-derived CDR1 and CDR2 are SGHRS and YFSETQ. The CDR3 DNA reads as TGCGCCAGCAGCTTGCAGGAGAGGGGACAGGGGAACTACGAGCAGTACTTC. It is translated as CASSLQERGQGNYEQYF.

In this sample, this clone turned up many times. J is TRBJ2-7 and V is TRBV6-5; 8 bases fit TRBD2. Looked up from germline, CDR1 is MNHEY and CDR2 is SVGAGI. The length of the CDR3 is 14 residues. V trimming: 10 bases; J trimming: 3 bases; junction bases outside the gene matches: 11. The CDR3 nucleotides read TGTGCCAATAGGCCGGGACTAGATGGCTACGAGCAGTACTTC. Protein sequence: CANRPGLDGYEQYF.

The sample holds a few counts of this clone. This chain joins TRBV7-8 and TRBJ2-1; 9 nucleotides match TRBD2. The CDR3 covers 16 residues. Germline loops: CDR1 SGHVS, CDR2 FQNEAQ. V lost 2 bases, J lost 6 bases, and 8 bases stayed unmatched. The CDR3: CASSLKSAGGGNEQFF. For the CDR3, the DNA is TGTGCCAGCAGCTTAAAATCGGCGGGGGGGGGCAATGAGCAGTTCTTC.

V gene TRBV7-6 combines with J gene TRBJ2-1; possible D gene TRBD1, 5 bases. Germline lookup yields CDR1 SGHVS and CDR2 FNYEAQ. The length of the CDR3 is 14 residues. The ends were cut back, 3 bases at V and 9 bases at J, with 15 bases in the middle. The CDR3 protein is CASSLGRWWGEQFF. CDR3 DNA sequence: TGTGCCAGCAGCTTGGGGCGTTGGTGGGGTGAGCAGTTCTTC.

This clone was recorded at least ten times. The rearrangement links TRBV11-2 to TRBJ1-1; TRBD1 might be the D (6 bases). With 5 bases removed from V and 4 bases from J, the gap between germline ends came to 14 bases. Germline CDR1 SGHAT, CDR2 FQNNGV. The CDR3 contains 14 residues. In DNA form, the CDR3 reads TGTGCCAGCAGCCTATCCACAGGGACCACTGAAGCTTTCTTT. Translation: CASSLSTGTTEAFF.

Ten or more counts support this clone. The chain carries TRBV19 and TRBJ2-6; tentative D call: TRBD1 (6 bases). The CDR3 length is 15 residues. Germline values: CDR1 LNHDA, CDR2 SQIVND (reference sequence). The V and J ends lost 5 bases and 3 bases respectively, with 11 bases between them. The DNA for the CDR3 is TGTGCCAGTAGTCCCCGGGACAATGGGGCCAACGTCCTGACTTTC. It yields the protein CASSPRDNGANVLTF.

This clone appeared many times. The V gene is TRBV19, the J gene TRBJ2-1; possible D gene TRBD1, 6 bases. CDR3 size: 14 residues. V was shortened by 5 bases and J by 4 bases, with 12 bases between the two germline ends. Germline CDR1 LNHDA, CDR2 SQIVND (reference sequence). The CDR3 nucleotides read TGTGCCAGTAGTGCCGGGACACCATACAATGAGCAGTTCTTC. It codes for CASSAGTPYNEQFF.

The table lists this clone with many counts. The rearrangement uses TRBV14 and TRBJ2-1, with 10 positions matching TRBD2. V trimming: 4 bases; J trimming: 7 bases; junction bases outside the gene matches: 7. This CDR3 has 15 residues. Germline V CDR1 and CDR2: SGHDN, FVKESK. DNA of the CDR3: TGTGCCAGCAGCCTGGGACTAGCGTTGCGGAATGAGCAGTTCTTC. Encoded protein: CASSLGLALRNEQFF. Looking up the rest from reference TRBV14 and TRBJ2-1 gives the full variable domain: EAGVTQFPSHSVIEKGQTVTLRCDPISGHDNLYWYRRVMGKEIKFLLHFVKESKQDESGMPNNRFLAERTGGTYSTLKVQPAELEDSGVYFCASSLGLALRNEQFFGPGTRLTVL.

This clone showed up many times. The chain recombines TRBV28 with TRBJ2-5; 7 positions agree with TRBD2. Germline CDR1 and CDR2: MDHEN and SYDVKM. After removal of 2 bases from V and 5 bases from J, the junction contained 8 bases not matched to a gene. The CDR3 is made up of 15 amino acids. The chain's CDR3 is CASSLGTKVWETQYF. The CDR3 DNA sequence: TGTGCCAGCAGTTTAGGGACTAAGGTTTGGGAGACCCAGTACTTC.

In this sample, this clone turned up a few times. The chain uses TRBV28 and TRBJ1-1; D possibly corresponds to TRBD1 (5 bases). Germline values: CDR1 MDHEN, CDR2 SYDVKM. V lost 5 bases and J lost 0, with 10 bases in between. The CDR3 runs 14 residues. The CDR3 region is CASSTRDMNTEAFF. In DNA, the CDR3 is TGTGCCAGCAGTACCAGGGATATGAACACTGAAGCTTTCTTT.

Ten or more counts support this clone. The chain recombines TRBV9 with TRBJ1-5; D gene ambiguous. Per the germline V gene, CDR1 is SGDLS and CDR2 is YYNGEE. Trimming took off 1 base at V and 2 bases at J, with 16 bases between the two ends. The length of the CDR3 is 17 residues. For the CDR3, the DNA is TGTGCCAGCAGCGTATCGGCAGCGGGTAGGGGCAATCAGCCCCAGCATTTT. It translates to CASSVSAAGRGNQPQHF.

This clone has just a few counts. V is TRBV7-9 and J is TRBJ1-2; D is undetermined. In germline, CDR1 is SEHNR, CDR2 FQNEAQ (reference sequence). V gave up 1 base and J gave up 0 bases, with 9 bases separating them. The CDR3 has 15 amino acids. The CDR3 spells CASSLGEASNYGYTF. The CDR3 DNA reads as TGTGCCAGCAGCTTAGGCGAAGCCTCTAACTATGGCTACACCTTC.

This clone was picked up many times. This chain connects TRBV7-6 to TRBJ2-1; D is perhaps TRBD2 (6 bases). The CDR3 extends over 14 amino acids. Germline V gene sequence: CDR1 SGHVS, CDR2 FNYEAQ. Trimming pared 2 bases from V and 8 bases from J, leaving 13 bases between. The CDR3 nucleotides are TGTGCCAGCAGCTTATTATCGGGGGACGATGAGCAGTTCTTC. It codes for CASSLLSGDDEQFF.

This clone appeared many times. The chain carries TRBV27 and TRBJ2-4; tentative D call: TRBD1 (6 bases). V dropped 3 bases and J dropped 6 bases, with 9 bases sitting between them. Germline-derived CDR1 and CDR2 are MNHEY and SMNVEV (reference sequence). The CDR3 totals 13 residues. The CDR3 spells CASSLGRGNIQYF. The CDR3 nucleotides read TGTGCCAGCAGTTTGGGCAGGGGAAACATTCAGTACTTC.

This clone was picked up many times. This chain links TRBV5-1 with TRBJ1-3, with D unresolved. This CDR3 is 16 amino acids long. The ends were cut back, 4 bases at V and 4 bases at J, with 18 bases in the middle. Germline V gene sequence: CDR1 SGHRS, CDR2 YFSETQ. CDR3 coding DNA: TGCGCCAGCAGCCCCTTTTTCGGGTCCTCAGGAAACACCATATATTTT. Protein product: CASSPFFGSSGNTIYF. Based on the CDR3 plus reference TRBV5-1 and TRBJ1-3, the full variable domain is KAGVTQTPRYLIKTRGQQVTLSCSPISGHRSVSWYQQTPGQGLQFLFEYFSETQRNKGNFPGRFSGRQFSNSRSEMNVSTLELGDSALYLCASSPFFGSSGNTIYFGEGSWLTVV.

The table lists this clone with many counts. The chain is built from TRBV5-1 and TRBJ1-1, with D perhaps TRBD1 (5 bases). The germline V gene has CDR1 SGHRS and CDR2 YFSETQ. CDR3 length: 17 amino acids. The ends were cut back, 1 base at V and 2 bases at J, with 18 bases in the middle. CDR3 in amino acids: CASSLRGGGDQNTEAFF. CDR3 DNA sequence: TGCGCCAGCAGCTTGCGGGGCGGGGGTGATCAAAACACTGAAGCTTTCTTT.

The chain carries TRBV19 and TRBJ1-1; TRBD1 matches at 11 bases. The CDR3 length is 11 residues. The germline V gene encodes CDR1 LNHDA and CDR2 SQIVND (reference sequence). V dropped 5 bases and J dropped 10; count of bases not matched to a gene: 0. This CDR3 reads CASSGTGGAFF. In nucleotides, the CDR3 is TGTGCCAGTAGTGGGACAGGGGGAGCTTTCTTT.

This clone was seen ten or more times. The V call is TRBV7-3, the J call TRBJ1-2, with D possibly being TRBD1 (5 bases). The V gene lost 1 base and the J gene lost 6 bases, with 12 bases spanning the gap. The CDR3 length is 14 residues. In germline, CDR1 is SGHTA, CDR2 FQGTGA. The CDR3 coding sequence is TGTGCCAGCAGCTTAAACCCAGGGAGGGATGGCTACACCTTC. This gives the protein CASSLNPGRDGYTF.

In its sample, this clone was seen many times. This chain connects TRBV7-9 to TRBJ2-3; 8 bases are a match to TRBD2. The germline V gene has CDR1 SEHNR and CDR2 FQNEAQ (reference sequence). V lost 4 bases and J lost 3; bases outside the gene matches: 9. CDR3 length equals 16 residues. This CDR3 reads CASSSGAGEWTDTQYF. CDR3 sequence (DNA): TGTGCCAGCAGCTCCGGAGCGGGAGAATGGACAGATACGCAGTATTTT.

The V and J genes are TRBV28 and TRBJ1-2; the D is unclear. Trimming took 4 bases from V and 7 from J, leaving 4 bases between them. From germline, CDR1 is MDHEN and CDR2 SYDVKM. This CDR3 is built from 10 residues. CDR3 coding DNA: TGTGCCAGCAGTTCGAGTGGCTACACCTTC. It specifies CASSSSGYTF.

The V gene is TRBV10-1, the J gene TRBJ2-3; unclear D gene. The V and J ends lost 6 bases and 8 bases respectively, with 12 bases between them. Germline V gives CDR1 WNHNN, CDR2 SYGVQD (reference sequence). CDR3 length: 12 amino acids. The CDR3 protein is CASSLELSTQYF. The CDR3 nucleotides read TGCGCCAGCAGCCTGGAGTTATCTACGCAGTATTTT.

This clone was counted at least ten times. The CDR3 protein is CASSSRQGAVGYTF. The CDR3 bases are TGTGCCAGCAGCTCGCGACAGGGGGCTGTCGGCTACACCTTC. The V gene is TRBV7-2, the J gene TRBJ1-2; 10 positions match TRBD1. Trimming at V came to 4 bases and at J to 8 bases, leaving 7 bases not matched to a gene. CDR1 and CDR2 (germline): SGHTA, FQGNSA. The CDR3 has 14 residues.

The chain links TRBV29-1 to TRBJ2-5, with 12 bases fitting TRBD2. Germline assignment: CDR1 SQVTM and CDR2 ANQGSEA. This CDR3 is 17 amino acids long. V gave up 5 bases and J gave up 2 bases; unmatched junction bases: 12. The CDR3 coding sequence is TGCAGCGTTCTCCTTCTAGCGGGAGGGCCTGGGCAAGAGACCCAGTACTTC. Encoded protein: CSVLLLAGGPGQETQYF.

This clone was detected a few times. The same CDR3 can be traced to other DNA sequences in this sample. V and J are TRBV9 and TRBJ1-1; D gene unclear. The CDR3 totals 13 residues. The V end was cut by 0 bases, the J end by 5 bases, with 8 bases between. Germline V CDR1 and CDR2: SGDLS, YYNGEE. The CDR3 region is CASSVGTGTEAFF. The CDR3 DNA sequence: TGTGCCAGCAGCGTAGGTACGGGTACTGAAGCTTTCTTT. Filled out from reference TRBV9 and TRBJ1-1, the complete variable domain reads DSGVTQTPKHLITATGQRVTLRCSPRSGDLSVYWYQQSLDQGLQFLIQYYNGEERAKGNILERFSAQQFPDLHSELNLSSLELGDSALYFCASSVGTGTEAFFGQGTRLTVV.